The 29 T cell receptor beta chains below all came from one sample that was sequenced in a study of beta chain features in type 1 diabetes. Reverse transcription of all isolated RNA meant that expressed TCRB transcripts were sequenced. Assay used: immunoSEQ multiplex PCR; TCRdb lists only in-frame clones, some missing. This sample yields about 360,000 clones, of which around 12% are seen a single time; 0.017% belongs to the top ten. Sequencing input: naive CD4+ T cells from blood. The receptors originated from a man younger than 35 in good health.

This clone was detected a few times. The J gene is TRBJ2-7, the V gene TRBV7-9; 7 bases line up with TRBD1. Germline V lookup: CDR1 SEHNR, CDR2 FQNEAQ (reference sequence). This CDR3 has 15 amino acids. V dropped 2 bases and J dropped 2; count of bases not matched to a gene: 6. CDR3 nucleotides: TGTGCCAGCAGCTTACAAGGGACAGTCGCCTACGAGCAGTACTTC. Translating gives CASSLQGTVAYEQYF. Full variable domain (outside the CDR3, taken from reference TRBV7-9 and TRBJ2-7): DTGVSQNPRHKITKRGQNVTFRCDPISEHNRLYWYRQTLGQGPEFLTYFQNEAQLEKSRLLSDRFSAERPKGSFSTLEIQRTEQGDSAMYLCASSLQGTVAYEQYFGPGTRLTVT.

This clone was recorded a few times. J is TRBJ2-1 and V is TRBV19; 8 bases agree with TRBD1. This CDR3 has 16 amino acids. Germline V lookup: CDR1 LNHDA, CDR2 SQIVND (reference sequence). V was pared by 2 bases and J by 2 bases, with 5 bases of the junction left unmatched. The CDR3 loop reads CASSILRTGTYNEQFF. The CDR3 DNA reads as TGTGCCAGTAGTATACTGAGGACAGGGACCTACAATGAGCAGTTCTTC. Full variable domain (missing parts from reference TRBV19 and TRBJ2-1): DGGITQSPKYLFRKEGQNVTLSCEQNLNHDAMYWYRQDPGQGLRLIYYSQIVNDFQKGDIAEGYSVSREKKESFPLTVTSAQKNPTAFYLCASSILRTGTYNEQFFGPGTRLTVL.

This clone was found a few times. This chain uses TRBV18 with TRBJ2-2; D remains unclear. The V end was cut by 3 bases, the J end by 0 bases, with 11 bases between. The CDR3 has 16 amino acids. From germline, CDR1 is KGHSH and CDR2 LQKENI. Here the CDR3 reads CASSPQRLANTGELFF. CDR3 in DNA: TGTGCCAGCTCACCTCAACGACTGGCGAACACCGGGGAGCTGTTTTTT.

This clone has a handful of counts. In nucleotides, the CDR3 is TGTGCCATCGGAACTAGCGGCACCTACGAGCAGTACTTC. The encoded protein is CAIGTSGTYEQYF. This chain uses TRBV6-5 with TRBJ2-7, with TRBD2 matching 8 bases. V lost 10 bases, J lost 2 bases, and 7 bases stayed unmatched. Germline assignment: CDR1 MNHEY and CDR2 SVGAGI. The CDR3 is made up of 13 amino acids.

This sequence joins TRBV2 and TRBJ2-3, with 13 nucleotides matching TRBD2. This CDR3 comprises 18 residues. Trimming took 6 bases from V and 1 from J; bases not matched to a gene: 10. CDR1 and CDR2 (germline): SNHLY, FYNNEI. CDR3 sequence: CASSRTSGGAPRTDTQYF. The DNA for the CDR3 is TGTGCCAGCAGCCGCACTAGCGGGGGGGCCCCGCGCACAGATACGCAGTATTTT. The full variable domain, rest sourced from reference TRBV2 and TRBJ2-3, is EPEVTQTPSHQVTQMGQEVILRCVPISNHLYFYWYRQILGQKVEFLVSFYNNEISEKSEIFDDQFSVERPDGSNFTLKIRSTKLEDSAMYFCASSRTSGGAPRTDTQYFGPGTRLTVL.

This clone was picked up a small number of times. The chain is built from TRBV28 and TRBJ2-5, with a tentative D call TRBD1 (6 bases). Trimming removed 6 bases from V and 5 bases from J, with 16 bases in between. This CDR3 has 14 amino acids. Germline CDR1 is MDHEN and CDR2 is SYDVKM. The CDR3 bases are TGTGCCAGCAGCGGACAGCCCCTGGAGGAGACCCAGTACTTC. Residues: CASSGQPLEETQYF.

This clone was observed a few times. This sequence joins TRBV7-9 and TRBJ1-2; 11 positions agree with TRBD1. The CDR3 length is 16 residues. Germline CDR1 and CDR2: SEHNR and FQNEAQ (reference sequence). V lost 5 bases, J lost 2 bases, and 7 bases stayed unmatched. CDR3: CASSRPDRGLNYGYTF. The CDR3 nucleotides read TGTGCCAGCAGCCGACCGGACAGGGGGCTGAACTATGGCTACACCTTC.

The chain uses TRBV4-3 and TRBJ1-1; 7 nucleotides match TRBD1. CDR1 is LGHNA, CDR2 YSLEER, per germline. V dropped 4 bases and J dropped 5; count of bases not matched to a gene: 13. This CDR3 has 16 residues. CDR3 amino acids: CASSPTRQGWGTEAFF. Written as DNA, the CDR3 is TGCGCCAGCAGCCCCACCCGACAGGGATGGGGTACTGAAGCTTTCTTT.

The chain couples TRBV11-2 to TRBJ2-7; the D is unclear. With 0 bases removed from V and 9 bases from J, the gap between germline ends came to 6 bases. The V gene's germline CDR1 is SGHAT and CDR2 FQNNGV. The CDR3 is made up of 11 amino acids. The CDR3 DNA reads TGTGCCAGCAGCTTAGATACAACGCAGTACTTC. Its protein product is CASSLDTTQYF.

This clone was detected only a few times. CDR3 in amino acids: CASSFVGGRVDTQYF. CDR3 DNA: TGTGCCAGCAGTTTCGTGGGGGGGAGGGTGGATACGCAGTATTTT. This chain uses TRBV28 with TRBJ2-3; 7 bases fit TRBD2. The CDR3 totals 15 residues. The ends lost 3 bases at V and 6 bases at J; junction bases unmatched: 9. The germline gives CDR1 MDHEN, CDR2 SYDVKM.

CDR3 in amino acids: CASSPTLNQPQHF. CDR3 DNA: TGTGCCAGCAGTCCTACCCTCAATCAGCCCCAGCATTTT. The V call is TRBV6-6, the J call TRBJ1-5; D remains unclear. The CDR3 has 13 amino acids. The germline gives CDR1 MNHNY, CDR2 SVGAGI (reference sequence). V gave up 5 bases and J gave up 3 bases, with 8 bases separating them.

This chain links TRBV28 with TRBJ1-5, with 9 bases identical to TRBD1. Germline V gives CDR1 MDHEN, CDR2 SYDVKM. The CDR3 runs 15 residues. The V gene end was trimmed by 5 bases and the J gene end by 11 bases; junction bases not matched to a gene: 13. The CDR3 DNA reads as TGTGCCAGCAGTGACCGGACAGGGGTTCGGTCGGCCCAGCATTTT. Translating it yields CASSDRTGVRSAQHF.

This clone was seen a handful of times. The chain combines TRBV19 with TRBJ2-5, with D tentatively TRBD2 (6 bases). CDR1 and CDR2 (germline): LNHDA, SQIVND (reference sequence). V lost 10 bases and J lost 5, with 20 bases in between. This CDR3 is built from 14 residues. The CDR3 region has the DNA TGTGCCACTGCAGGAGGGGCCTTCGGGGAGACCCAGTACTTC. Translating it yields CATAGGAFGETQYF.

The V gene is TRBV28, the J gene TRBJ2-7; D might be TRBD1 (6 bases). The CDR3 runs to 14 residues. The germline V gene encodes CDR1 MDHEN and CDR2 SYDVKM. V lost 2 bases to trimming and J lost 7 bases, with 15 bases between them. CDR3 DNA: TGTGCCAGCAGTTTAAGTCAGGGGTACGGAGAGCAGTACTTC. Translation gives CASSLSQGYGEQYF.

The genes are TRBV5-1 and TRBJ2-3, with D maybe TRBD2 (5 bases). Trimming removed 1 base from V and 1 base from J, with 10 bases in between. The CDR3 covers 15 residues. Germline assignment: CDR1 SGHRS and CDR2 YFSETQ. CDR3: CASSLYGVGTDTQYF. Written as DNA, the CDR3 is TGCGCCAGCAGCTTGTACGGGGTTGGCACAGATACGCAGTATTTT.

This clone was seen more than once but under ten times. J is TRBJ2-1 and V is TRBV5-1, with no clear D. The CDR3 extends over 14 amino acids. Trimming took off 0 bases at V and 5 bases at J, with 9 bases between the two ends. Per the germline V gene, CDR1 is SGHRS and CDR2 is YFSETQ. CDR3 sequence: CASSLALQNNEQFF. The CDR3 bases are TGCGCCAGCAGCTTGGCCCTGCAGAACAATGAGCAGTTCTTC.

Only a few counts were recorded for this clone. CDR3 in amino acids: CARTTRGLNYGYTF. CDR3 nucleotide sequence: TGTGCACGCACAACCCGAGGGCTTAACTATGGCTACACCTTC. V usage is TRBV28 and J usage is TRBJ1-2; D uncertain. Germline-derived CDR1 and CDR2 are MDHEN and SYDVKM. CDR3 length equals 14 residues.

The chain recombines TRBV7-9 with TRBJ2-7; the D gene is possibly TRBD2 (6 bases). With 7 bases removed from V and 3 bases from J, the gap between germline ends came to 16 bases. Per germline, CDR1 SEHNR and CDR2 FQNEAQ (reference sequence). The CDR3 sequence is 14 residues long. The CDR3 nucleotides read TGTGCCAGCACTGGGTCGAGGAGGGTCTACGAGCAGTACTTC. Its protein is CASTGSRRVYEQYF. The whole variable domain, filled in from reference TRBV7-9 and TRBJ2-7, reads DTGVSQNPRHKITKRGQNVTFRCDPISEHNRLYWYRQTLGQGPEFLTYFQNEAQLEKSRLLSDRFSAERPKGSFSTLEIQRTEQGDSAMYLCASTGSRRVYEQYFGPGTRLTVT.

The V gene is TRBV2, the J gene TRBJ1-1; 9 positions agree with TRBD1. CDR3 size: 12 residues. The trim removed 10 bases at V and 6 bases at J, leaving 6 bases unmatched. Germline V gene sequence: CDR1 SNHLY, CDR2 FYNNEI. For the CDR3, the DNA is TGTGCCACAAAACAGGGGGCACCTGAAGCTTTCTTT. It translates to CATKQGAPEAFF.

This clone has just a few counts. The gene calls are TRBV5-4 and TRBJ1-2; TRBD1 matches at 8 bases. This CDR3 contains 14 residues. Trimming took 0 bases from V and 8 from J; bases not matched to a gene: 6. Germline CDR1 reads SGHNT; CDR2 reads YYREEE (reference sequence). CDR3 protein: CASSLGDRWKGYTF. CDR3 DNA: TGTGCCAGCAGCTTGGGGGACAGGTGGAAAGGCTACACCTTC. The complete variable domain, with remaining parts taken from reference TRBV5-4 and TRBJ1-2, reads ETGVTQSPTHLIKTRGQQVTLRCSSQSGHNTVSWYQQALGQGPQFIFQYYREEENGRGNFPPRFSGLQFPNYSSELNVNALELDDSALYLCASSLGDRWKGYTFGSGTRLTVV.

This clone appeared a few times. The chain combines TRBV7-9 with TRBJ2-1; D is ambiguous. The ends were cut back, 4 bases at V and 8 bases at J, with 6 bases in the middle. The CDR3 totals 11 residues. Germline CDR1 and CDR2: SEHNR and FQNEAQ (reference sequence). CDR3 in amino acids: CASSSQYEQFF. CDR3 DNA sequence: TGTGCCAGCAGCTCCCAGTATGAGCAGTTCTTC.

This clone was seen a few times. The chain combines TRBV5-5 with TRBJ2-7; 8 bases agree with TRBD1. V shed 5 bases, J shed 4 bases, and the junction held 11 bases outside the gene matches. CDR3 length: 15 residues. The V gene's germline CDR1 is SGHKS and CDR2 YYEKEE (reference sequence). Here the CDR3 reads CASSRLTDREYEQYF. The CDR3 DNA reads TGTGCCAGCAGTAGACTTACGGACAGGGAGTACGAGCAGTACTTC.

This clone was counted once. The chain joins TRBV6-1 to TRBJ2-3; D is possibly TRBD2 (6 bases). The V gene's germline CDR1 is MNHNS and CDR2 SASEGT. The V and J ends lost 4 bases and 7 bases respectively, with 18 bases between them. There are 15 residues in the CDR3. The CDR3 is CASSAGTGVRYTQYF. The CDR3 DNA is TGTGCCAGCAGTGCCGGGACTGGAGTTCGTTATACGCAGTATTTT.

The table lists this clone with a few counts. The chain carries TRBV18 and TRBJ1-2; 7 bases line up with TRBD1. V gave up 3 bases and J gave up 5 bases; unmatched junction bases: 6. The CDR3 has 14 residues. The germline gives CDR1 KGHSH, CDR2 LQKENI. CDR3 protein: CASSPGTEAYGYTF. The CDR3 DNA sequence: TGTGCCAGCTCACCTGGGACAGAAGCTTATGGCTACACCTTC. Based on the CDR3 plus reference TRBV18 and TRBJ1-2, the full variable domain is NAGVMQNPRHLVRRRGQEARLRCSPMKGHSHVYWYRQLPEEGLKFMVYLQKENIIDESGMPKERFSAEFPKEGPSILRIQQVVRGDSAAYFCASSPGTEAYGYTFGSGTRLTVV.

The rearrangement uses TRBV4-2 and TRBJ2-1, with 9 positions matching TRBD2. The germline CDR1 and CDR2 sequences are LGHNA and YNFKEQ. CDR3 length: 17 amino acids. The V segment lost 1 base and the J segment 9 bases; nucleotides outside the gene matches: 13. CDR3 amino acids: CASSQGEAGGPHGEQFF. CDR3 DNA: TGTGCCAGCAGCCAAGGGGAGGCGGGGGGGCCTCACGGTGAGCAGTTCTTC.

This chain joins TRBV30 and TRBJ2-5; D gene uncertain. The length of the CDR3 is 13 residues. The germline CDR1 and CDR2 sequences are GTSNPN and SVGIG (reference sequence). Deletions cut 0 bases from V and 5 bases from J, with 10 bases between. This chain's CDR3 is CAWSVRQAETQYF. The CDR3 nucleotides read TGTGCCTGGAGTGTACGTCAGGCGGAGACCCAGTACTTC.

The chain employs TRBV28 and TRBJ2-5, with D maybe TRBD2 (6 bases). V shed 6 bases and J shed 5 bases, with 16 bases lying between them. The CDR3 is 14 residues long. Germline CDR1 is MDHEN and CDR2 is SYDVKM. Written as DNA, the CDR3 is TGTGCCAGCAGCCCTACGGAGGGTTGGGAGACCCAGTACTTC. Amino acid sequence: CASSPTEGWETQYF.

Only a few counts were recorded for this clone. This chain links TRBV28 with TRBJ2-3; D is undetermined. V shed 10 bases and J shed 0 bases, with 17 bases lying between them. CDR1 MDHEN and CDR2 SYDVKM come from the germline V gene. The length of the CDR3 is 15 residues. CDR3 protein: CATTRPSGSTDTQYF. The CDR3 nucleotides read TGTGCCACCACCCGCCCTAGTGGGAGCACAGATACGCAGTATTTT.

This chain's CDR3 is CASSLWTGENTEAFF. CDR3 DNA sequence: TGTGCCAGCAGCCTTTGGACAGGGGAGAACACTGAAGCTTTCTTT. This chain connects TRBV7-2 to TRBJ1-1; TRBD1 aligns across 9 bases. The CDR3 sequence is 15 residues long. Germline values: CDR1 SGHTA, CDR2 FQGNSA. The junction had 5 bases not matched to a gene; V was cut back by 5 bases and J by 1 base.